The 6 T cell receptor beta chains in this list originate from one sample, sequenced in a study of T cell responses to AZD1222 COVID-19 vaccine. The table came from immunoSEQ multiplex PCR; TCRdb's copy has only in-frame clones and leaves some out. The table has around 150,000 clones, approximately 90% seen once. The sequences come from peripheral blood, collected on day 0 of AZD1222 vaccination. The receptors were sampled from an adult in good health.

The rearrangement joins TRBV6-2 or TRBV6-3 to TRBJ1-2; no clear D gene. Trimming took off 6 bases at V and 5 bases at J, with 16 bases between the two ends. Germline lookup yields CDR1 MNHEY and CDR2 SVGEGT. The CDR3 sequence is 14 residues long. CDR3 amino acids: CASSDLRSLYGYTF. CDR3 coding DNA: TGTGCCAGCAGCGACCTTAGAAGTTTGTATGGCTACACCTTC.

This clone came up a few times. This chain uses TRBV10-3 with TRBJ1-1, with a possible D match to TRBD1 (5 bases). The CDR3 is made up of 14 amino acids. Germline-derived CDR1 and CDR2 are ENHRY and SYGVKD. Trimming cost V 6 bases and J 3 bases, with 14 bases left between them. The CDR3 loop is CAIRSAVGDTEAFF. CDR3 bases: TGTGCCATCAGGTCCGCAGTGGGGGACACTGAAGCTTTCTTT.

This rearrangement joins TRBV18 to TRBJ2-1; 7 bases align to TRBD1. In germline, CDR1 is KGHSH, CDR2 LQKENI. The CDR3 has 15 residues. The V segment lost 5 bases and the J segment 0 bases; nucleotides outside the gene matches: 4. The CDR3 protein is CASSKGADSYNEQFF. In DNA form, the CDR3 reads TGTGCCAGCTCAAAGGGGGCGGACTCCTACAATGAGCAGTTCTTC. The full variable domain, with the rest looked up from reference TRBV18 and TRBJ2-1, is NAGVMQNPRHLVRRRGQEARLRCSPMKGHSHVYWYRQLPEEGLKFMVYLQKENIIDESGMPKERFSAEFPKEGPSILRIQQVVRGDSAAYFCASSKGADSYNEQFFGPGTRLTVL.

The V gene is TRBV2, the J gene TRBJ1-6; D is uncertain. Trimming shortened V by 6 bases and J by 13 bases, and 4 bases separated the two germline ends. The CDR3 runs to 9 residues. CDR1 and CDR2 from the germline V gene are SNHLY and FYNNEI. CDR3 sequence reads: CASRDPLHF. CDR3 coding DNA: TGTGCCAGCAGGGACCCCCTCCACTTT.

This clone was observed once. The chain has TRBV19 and TRBJ2-3; 10 bases are shared with TRBD2. The CDR3 length is 16 residues. J lost 2 bases, V lost 5 bases, and 7 bases had no gene match. Germline V CDR1 and CDR2: LNHDA, SQIVND (reference sequence). As DNA, the CDR3 is TGTGCCAGTAGTGGGACTAGCGTGCGTCTCACAGATACGCAGTATTTT. Translating gives CASSGTSVRLTDTQYF.

This rearrangement joins TRBV19 to TRBJ2-1; 7 bases map to TRBD2. The CDR3 is 13 residues long. From germline, CDR1 is LNHDA and CDR2 SQIVND (reference sequence). The ends lost 5 bases at V and 6 bases at J; junction bases unmatched: 4. The CDR3 reads CASSHAGVNEQFF. CDR3 DNA sequence: TGTGCCAGTAGTCATGCGGGGGTCAATGAGCAGTTCTTC.